What follows describes a single TCR beta chain. What it recognizes is unknown. Treatment indicated: roughly 19 received Ad26.COV2.S at low or high dose, single or two shots; roughly five received placebo; per-sample allocation not given. The investigators took samples on day 63 after the first vaccine or placebo injection. The donor's status was that of an adult aged 18-55 years in Boston. An Ad26 vector expressing Wuhan-strain SARS-CoV-2 spike served as the vaccine. The data derive from a study of Ad26.COV2.S vaccination and SARS-CoV-2 variants. At the level of the study: Ad26.COV2.S shots went into the muscle once or twice, 56 days apart.

Losses at the gene ends were 6 bases for V and 5 bases for J; bases not matched to a gene: 7. Germline-derived CDR1 and CDR2 are LNHNV and YYDKDF (reference sequence). This CDR3 comprises 14 residues. Using immunoSEQ multiplex PCR, the repertoire was profiled, and TCRdb retains in-frame clones only, with some absent. In the table there are around 250,000 clones, roughly 85% of which are singletons. Notes on the study in general: Analyses of TCR breadth and depth may have underestimated total T cell responses.

Material: peripheral blood, obtained in a trial of Ad26.COV2.S vaccine versus placebo. This receptor was taken from a person between 18 and 65 years old who received the Ad26.COV2.S COVID-19 vaccine or a placebo. The chain joins TRBV15 to TRBJ2-1, with 7 positions matching TRBD1. The CDR3 region is CATRERTGDNEQFF. CDR3 sequence (DNA): TGTGCCACCAGGGAGAGAACAGGGGACAATGAGCAGTTCTTC.